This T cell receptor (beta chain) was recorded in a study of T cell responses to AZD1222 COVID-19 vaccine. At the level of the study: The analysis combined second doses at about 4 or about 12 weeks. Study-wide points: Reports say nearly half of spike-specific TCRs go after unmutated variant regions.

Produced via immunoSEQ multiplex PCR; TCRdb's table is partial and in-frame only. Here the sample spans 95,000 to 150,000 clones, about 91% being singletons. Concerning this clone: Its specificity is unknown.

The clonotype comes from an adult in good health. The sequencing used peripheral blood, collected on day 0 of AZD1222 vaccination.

The CDR3 loop is CASGSGQGGGYTF. The CDR3 DNA follows: TGTGCCAGTGGGTCGGGGCAGGGAGGCGGCTACACCTTC. The chain has TRBV19 and TRBJ1-2, with a possible D match to TRBD1 (5 bases). The V and J ends lost 8 bases and 8 bases respectively, with 18 bases between them. The CDR3 sequence is 13 residues long. CDR1 and CDR2 from the germline V gene are LNHDA and SQIVND (reference sequence). Full variable domain (missing parts from reference TRBV19 and TRBJ1-2): DGGITQSPKYLFRKEGQNVTLSCEQNLNHDAMYWYRQDPGQGLRLIYYSQIVNDFQKGDIAEGYSVSREKKESFPLTVTSAQKNPTAFYLCASGSGQGGGYTFGSGTRLTVV.